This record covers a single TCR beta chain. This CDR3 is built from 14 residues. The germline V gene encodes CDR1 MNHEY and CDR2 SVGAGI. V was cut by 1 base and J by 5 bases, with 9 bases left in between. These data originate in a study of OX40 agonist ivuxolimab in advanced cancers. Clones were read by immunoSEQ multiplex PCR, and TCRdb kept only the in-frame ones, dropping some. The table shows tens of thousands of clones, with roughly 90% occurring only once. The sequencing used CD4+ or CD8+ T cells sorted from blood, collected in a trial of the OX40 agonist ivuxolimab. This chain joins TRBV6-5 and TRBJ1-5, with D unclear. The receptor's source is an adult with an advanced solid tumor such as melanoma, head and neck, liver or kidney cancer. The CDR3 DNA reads TGTGCCAGCAGTTACTGGGGTTTAGATCAGCCCCAGCATTTT. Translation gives CASSYWGLDQPQHF.